This T cell receptor beta chain was identified during a study of response to subunit inactivated influenza vaccine. Points from the study as a whole: Every seasonal influenza vaccination brings in few new T cells, the authors suggested.

This clonotype has just a few counts. Its antigen is unidentified. TCRdb fed the RT-PCR reads into MiXCR, producing one record per CDR3 protein. The table lists almost 600,000 distinct CDR3 sequences, approximately 15% of them singletons. This specimen was PBMCs from blood, taken roughly 13 days after vaccination. This TCR derives from a man between 45 and 60 years old who received an inactivated influenza vaccine.

CDR3 DNA sequence: TGTGCCAGCAGTTCATTCGTCACCTACGAGCAGTACTTC. This sequence encodes CASSSFVTYEQYF. The genes are TRBV6-5 and TRBJ2-7; no clear D. The germline V gene has CDR1 MNHEY and CDR2 SVGAGI. The CDR3 consists of 13 residues. Trimming took off 4 bases at V and 2 bases at J, with 9 bases between the two ends.